This T cell receptor beta chain was captured in a study of T cell changes during pregnancy in multiple sclerosis. Data came from immunoSEQ multiplex PCR; TCRdb stores just in-frame clones and leaves some out. The sample consists of some 70,000 clones, 91% of them appearing once. CDR3 size: 14 residues. CDR1 is GTSNPN and CDR2 is SVGIG in the germline V gene (reference sequence). V was shortened by 0 bases and J by 4 bases, with 10 bases between the two germline ends. The chain links TRBV30 to TRBJ2-1; D remains unclear. The TCR originated in a female donor in good health, enrolled as a control in a pregnancy study. The source was CD4+ T cells from peripheral blood mononuclear cells, collected in the third trimester of pregnancy. The CDR3 loop reads CAWSVSLRYNEQFF. For the CDR3, the DNA is TGTGCCTGGAGTGTTAGTCTACGATACAATGAGCAGTTCTTC.